This T cell receptor beta chain is from a study of spatial heterogeneity in lung cancer. This CDR3 region has 11 residues. Germline V lookup: CDR1 SQVTM, CDR2 ANQGSEA. The V and J ends lost 8 bases and 1 base respectively, with 8 bases between them. This clonotype was seen only a few times. Its target is unknown. MiXCR was run by TCRdb on the 5' RACE reads, yielding one entry per CDR3 protein. The table has 25,000 to 30,000 distinct CDR3 sequences, less than 9% seen once. Study results and caveats: Expanded alpha and beta TCR counts within tumors tracked tumor mutation counts.

Time point described: sample taken at primary tumor resection. This sample comprised lung tumor tissue, obtained at surgery. The V and J genes are TRBV29-1 and TRBJ1-2; D is undetermined. The receptor comes from a male donor with early-stage non-small cell lung cancer. The CDR3 loop reads CSSTDNYGYTF. CDR3 sequence (DNA): TGCAGCTCCACAGATAACTATGGCTACACCTTC.